What follows are 19 T cell receptor beta chains derived from one specimen sequenced in a study of blood T cells in healthy people across ages. With a J-beta primer mix and a sample-barcoded 5' primer, a second PCR ran 7 to 11 cycles. TCRdb called the 5' RACE reads again in MiXCR, with one record for every CDR3 protein. In the table there are about 940,000 distinct CDR3 sequences, 40% to 60% of which are singletons. Source material: blood. These receptors came from a man between 25 and 39 years old in good health.

V usage is TRBV20-1 and J usage is TRBJ1-2; D is unclear. Trimming removed 3 bases from V and 5 bases from J, with 13 bases in between. The V gene's germline CDR1 is DFQATT and CDR2 SNEGSKA (reference sequence). The CDR3 sequence is 13 residues long. CDR3 sequence: CSASSTDVYGYTF. Here the CDR3 DNA reads TGCAGTGCTAGTTCGACGGACGTGTATGGCTACACCTTC.

This chain connects TRBV28 to TRBJ1-2, with TRBD1 matching over 7 bases. Germline V gene data show CDR1 as MDHEN and CDR2 as SYDVKM. With 7 bases clipped from V and 6 bases from J, the junction kept 8 bases outside the gene matches. There are 13 residues in the CDR3. The CDR3 DNA follows: TGTGCCAGCATGACACCAGGGGGAGATGGCTACACCTTC. Its protein is CASMTPGGDGYTF.

The chain couples TRBV5-5 to TRBJ1-6; D remains unclear. Germline V gene sequence: CDR1 SGHKS, CDR2 YYEKEE (reference sequence). The CDR3 runs 15 residues. Trimming took off 4 bases at V and 10 bases at J, with 18 bases between the two ends. The CDR3 DNA reads as TGTGCCAGCAGCACGGAGGTCCAGAGTTGGTCACCCCTCCACTTT. Residues: CASSTEVQSWSPLHF.

This clonotype was recorded once. The chain combines TRBV2 with TRBJ2-7; 8 bases are shared with TRBD2. The V gene end was trimmed by 11 bases and the J gene end by 1 base; junction bases not matched to a gene: 10. Germline CDR1 reads SNHLY; CDR2 reads FYNNEI. The CDR3 consists of 14 residues. The CDR3 DNA sequence: TGTGCCCAGGAAATCGGCGGGGGGTCCTACGAGCAGTACTTC. Translation: CAQEIGGGSYEQYF.

The sample holds one count of this clonotype. The chain combines TRBV11-2 with TRBJ2-5; TRBD2 matches 8 bases. CDR3 length: 15 amino acids. With V trimmed by 4 bases and J by 4 bases, 8 bases remained unmatched. The germline V gene encodes CDR1 SGHAT and CDR2 FQNNGV. CDR3 in DNA: TGTGCCAGCAGCTGTCTCGGGGGGGCTCCAGAGACCCAGTACTTC. It yields the protein CASSCLGGAPETQYF.

This sequence joins TRBV7-2 and TRBJ2-7; 13 bases match TRBD2. In germline, CDR1 is SGHTA, CDR2 FQGNSA. This CDR3 comprises 16 residues. V shed 5 bases, J shed 0 bases, and the junction held 4 bases outside the gene matches. The CDR3 sequence: CASSPGLAGASYEQYF. The CDR3 DNA sequence: TGTGCCAGCAGCCCCGGACTAGCGGGGGCCTCCTACGAGCAGTACTTC.

The chain links TRBV4-3 to TRBJ2-7; D is possibly TRBD2 (5 bases). This CDR3 spans 13 amino acids. Germline V gene lookup returns CDR1 LGHNA and CDR2 YSLEER. With 0 bases removed from V and 6 bases from J, the gap between germline ends came to 9 bases. The CDR3 reads CASSQDRGSEQYF. CDR3 nucleotides: TGCGCCAGCAGCCAAGATCGAGGGAGCGAGCAGTACTTC.

The gene calls are TRBV10-3 and TRBJ1-2, with TRBD1 matching 7 bases. The CDR3 consists of 13 residues. Per germline, CDR1 ENHRY and CDR2 SYGVKD. J lost 8 bases, V lost 7 bases, and 10 bases had no gene match. The CDR3 region is CAINRQGGWGYTF. The CDR3 region has the DNA TGTGCCATCAACCGACAGGGAGGTTGGGGCTACACCTTC.

This clonotype showed up just a few times. The chain employs TRBV7-2 and TRBJ2-3, with TRBD2 identical over 9 bases. Unmatched junction bases numbered 11, after V lost 3 bases and J lost 10 bases. This CDR3 spans 15 amino acids. CDR1 SGHTA and CDR2 FQGNSA come from the germline V gene. The CDR3 sequence: CASSLGPGLASSQYF. The CDR3 DNA reads TGTGCCAGCAGCTTGGGCCCGGGACTAGCTTCCTCGCAGTATTTT.

V usage is TRBV6-2 or TRBV6-3 and J usage is TRBJ2-7; D not resolved. The germline V gene encodes CDR1 MNHEY and CDR2 SVGEGT. The length of the CDR3 is 12 residues. V was cut by 0 bases and J by 7 bases, with 7 bases left in between. The CDR3 DNA sequence: TGTGCCAGCAGTTACTCTGGAACAGAGCAGTACTTC. Translated, it gives CASSYSGTEQYF.

This chain links TRBV28 with TRBJ2-6; D uncertain. Germline V CDR1 and CDR2: MDHEN, SYDVKM. The V end was cut by 6 bases, the J end by 3 bases, with 3 bases between. This CDR3 region has 12 residues. This CDR3 reads CASRGGANVLTF. CDR3 bases: TGTGCCAGCAGGGGTGGGGCCAACGTCCTGACTTTC.

This chain links TRBV4-2 with TRBJ2-7; 7 bases map to TRBD1. Germline CDR1 is LGHNA and CDR2 is YNFKEQ. CDR3 length: 16 amino acids. The V and J ends lost 0 bases and 0 bases, in that order; junction bases with no gene match: 5. CDR3 protein: CASSQDRTGASYEQYF. The CDR3 DNA follows: TGTGCCAGCAGCCAAGACCGGACAGGAGCCTCCTACGAGCAGTACTTC.

The J gene is TRBJ2-7, the V gene TRBV24-1; 7 bases are shared with TRBD1. The V gene's germline CDR1 is KGHDR and CDR2 SFDVKD. V was clipped by 0 bases and J by 0 bases; unmatched bases: 1. This CDR3 spans 15 amino acids. The CDR3 DNA is TGTGCCACCAGTGATTTGGCAGGGGGCTCCTACGAGCAGTACTTC. Translation: CATSDLAGGSYEQYF.

The chain combines TRBV28 with TRBJ2-5; D assignment may be TRBD1 or TRBD2 (6 bases each). V lost 6 bases, J lost 5 bases, and 16 bases lay in between. Germline V gene lookup returns CDR1 MDHEN and CDR2 SYDVKM. The CDR3 runs 14 residues. Written as DNA, the CDR3 is TGTGCCAGCAGCCTGCTTAGGGGGGCGGAGACCCAGTACTTC. This gives the protein CASSLLRGAETQYF.

The CDR3 protein is CSAGAARVNSYEQYF. The CDR3 DNA is TGCAGCGCTGGGGCGGCAAGGGTGAATTCCTACGAGCAGTACTTC. The V call is TRBV29-1, the J call TRBJ2-7; perhaps TRBD1 as D (5 bases). Germline CDR1 SQVTM, CDR2 ANQGSEA. The CDR3 spans 15 residues. V lost 7 bases, J lost 1 base, and 20 bases lay in between.

This clonotype was detected ten times or more. CDR3 region: CASSERGTDTQYF. Written as DNA, the CDR3 is TGTGCCAGCAGTGAGCGGGGCACAGATACGCAGTATTTT. The chain links TRBV6-4 to TRBJ2-3, with D possibly being TRBD2 (5 bases). In germline, CDR1 is MRHNA, CDR2 SNTAGT. This CDR3 is 13 amino acids long. Deletions cut 3 bases from V and 1 base from J, with 5 bases between.

The rearrangement uses TRBV7-2 and TRBJ2-7; no reliable D call. The CDR3 is 15 residues long. Germline CDR1 is SGHTA and CDR2 is FQGNSA. The V end was cut by 1 base, the J end by 2 bases, with 12 bases between. The CDR3, as DNA: TGTGCCAGCAGCTTAGGGCCCTCAGCCGCCTACGAGCAGTACTTC. Its protein product is CASSLGPSAAYEQYF.

The CDR3 reads CASSRTPSKGGYEQYF. CDR3 coding DNA: TGTGCCAGCAGCCGGACCCCTTCTAAGGGGGGGTACGAGCAGTACTTC. The chain links TRBV7-9 to TRBJ2-5; D is possibly TRBD2 (7 bases). The DNA end is more similar to TRBJ2-7, so the J call may be wrong. The CDR3 has 16 amino acids. Germline CDR1 is SEHNR and CDR2 is FQNEAQ (reference sequence).

The rearrangement joins TRBV3-1 to TRBJ2-2; D gene unclear. The CDR3 is 15 residues long. V lost 1 base to trimming and J lost 1 base, with 7 bases between them. CDR1 and CDR2 (germline): LGHDT, YNNKEL (reference sequence). The CDR3 region is CASSQAKVNTGELFF. The CDR3 bases are TGTGCCAGCAGCCAAGCGAAGGTGAACACCGGGGAGCTGTTTTTT. Looking up the rest from reference TRBV3-1 and TRBJ2-2 gives the full variable domain: DTAVSQTPKYLVTQMGNDKSIKCEQNLGHDTMYWYKQDSKKFLKIMFSYNNKELIINETVPNRFSPKSPDKAHLNLHINSLELGDSAVYFCASSQAKVNTGELFFGEGSRLTVL.